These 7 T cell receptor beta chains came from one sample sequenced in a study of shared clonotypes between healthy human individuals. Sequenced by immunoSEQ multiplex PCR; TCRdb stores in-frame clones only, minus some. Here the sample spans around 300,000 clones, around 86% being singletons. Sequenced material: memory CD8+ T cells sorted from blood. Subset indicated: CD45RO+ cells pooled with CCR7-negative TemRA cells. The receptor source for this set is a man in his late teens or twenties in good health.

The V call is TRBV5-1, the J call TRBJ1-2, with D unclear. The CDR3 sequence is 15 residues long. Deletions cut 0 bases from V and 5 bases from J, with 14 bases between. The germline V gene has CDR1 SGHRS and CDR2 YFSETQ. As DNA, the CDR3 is TGCGCCAGCAGCTTGGATTGGACCCCATATTATGGCTACACCTTC. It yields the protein CASSLDWTPYYGYTF.

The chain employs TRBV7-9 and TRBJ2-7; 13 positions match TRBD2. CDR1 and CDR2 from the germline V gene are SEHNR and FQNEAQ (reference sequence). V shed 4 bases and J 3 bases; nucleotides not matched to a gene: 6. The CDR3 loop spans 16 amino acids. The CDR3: CASSSPGTSGVYEQYF. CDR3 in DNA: TGTGCCAGCAGCTCCCCCGGGACTAGCGGGGTCTACGAGCAGTACTTC.

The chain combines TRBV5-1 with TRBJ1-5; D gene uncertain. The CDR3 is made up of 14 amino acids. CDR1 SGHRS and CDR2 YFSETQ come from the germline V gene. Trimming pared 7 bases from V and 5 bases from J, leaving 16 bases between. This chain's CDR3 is CASLAPRHYQPQHF. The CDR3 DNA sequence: TGCGCCAGCTTGGCACCAAGGCACTATCAGCCCCAGCATTTT.

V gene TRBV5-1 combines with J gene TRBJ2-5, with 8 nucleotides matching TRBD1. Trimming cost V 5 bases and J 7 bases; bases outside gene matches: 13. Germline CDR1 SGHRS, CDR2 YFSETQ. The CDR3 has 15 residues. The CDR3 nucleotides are TGCGCCAGCAGATCAGGACAGGGTCTCCGTTGGACCCAGTACTTC. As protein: CASRSGQGLRWTQYF.

CDR3 residues: CASPIGANQPQHF. Here the CDR3 DNA reads TGTGCCAGCCCAATTGGGGCCAATCAGCCCCAGCATTTT. The genes are TRBV7-8 and TRBJ1-5, with D perhaps TRBD1 (5 bases). V lost 8 bases and J lost 3, with 11 bases in between. This CDR3 comprises 13 residues. The germline CDR1 and CDR2 sequences are SGHVS and FQNEAQ.

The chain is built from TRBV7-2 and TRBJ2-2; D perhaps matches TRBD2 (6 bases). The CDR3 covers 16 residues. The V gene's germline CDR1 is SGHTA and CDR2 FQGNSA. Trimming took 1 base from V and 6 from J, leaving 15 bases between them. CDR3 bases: TGTGCCAGCAGCTTAGGATTGGGGAGGAGCGCCGGGGAGCTGTTTTTT. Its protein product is CASSLGLGRSAGELFF.

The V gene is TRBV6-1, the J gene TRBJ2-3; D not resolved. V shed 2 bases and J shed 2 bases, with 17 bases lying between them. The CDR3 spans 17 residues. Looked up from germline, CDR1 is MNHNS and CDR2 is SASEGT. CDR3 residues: CASSETPWDDPTDTQYF. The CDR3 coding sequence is TGTGCCAGCAGTGAAACCCCCTGGGATGACCCCACAGATACGCAGTATTTT.